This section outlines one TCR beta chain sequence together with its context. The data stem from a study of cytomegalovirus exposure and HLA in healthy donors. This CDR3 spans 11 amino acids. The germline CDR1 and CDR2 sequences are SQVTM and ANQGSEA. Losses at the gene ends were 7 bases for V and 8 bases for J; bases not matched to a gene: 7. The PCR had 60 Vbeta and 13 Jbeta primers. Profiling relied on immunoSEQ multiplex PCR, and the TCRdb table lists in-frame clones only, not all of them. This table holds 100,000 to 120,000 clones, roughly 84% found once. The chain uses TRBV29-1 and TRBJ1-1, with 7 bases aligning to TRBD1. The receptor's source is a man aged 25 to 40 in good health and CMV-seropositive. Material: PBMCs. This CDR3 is CSGIDREEAFF. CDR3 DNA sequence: TGCAGCGGGATAGACAGGGAAGAAGCTTTCTTT. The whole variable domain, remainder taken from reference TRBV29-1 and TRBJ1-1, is SAVISQKPSRDICQRGTSLTIQCQVDSQVTMMFWYRQQPGQSLTLIATANQGSEATYESGFVIDKFPISRPNLTFSTLTVSNMSPEDSSIYLCSGIDREEAFFGQGTRLTVV.